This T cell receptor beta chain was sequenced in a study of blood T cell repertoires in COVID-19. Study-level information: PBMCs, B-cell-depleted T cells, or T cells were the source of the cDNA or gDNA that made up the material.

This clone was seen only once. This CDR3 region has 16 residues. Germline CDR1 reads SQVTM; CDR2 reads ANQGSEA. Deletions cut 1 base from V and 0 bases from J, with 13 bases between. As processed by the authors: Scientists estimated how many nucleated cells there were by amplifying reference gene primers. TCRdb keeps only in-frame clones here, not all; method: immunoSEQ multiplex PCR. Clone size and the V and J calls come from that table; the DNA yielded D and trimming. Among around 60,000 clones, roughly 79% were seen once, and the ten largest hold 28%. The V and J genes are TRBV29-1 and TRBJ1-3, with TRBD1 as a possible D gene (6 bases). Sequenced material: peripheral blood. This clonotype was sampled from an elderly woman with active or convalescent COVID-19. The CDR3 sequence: CSVEGTGKASGNTIYF. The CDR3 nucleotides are TGCAGCGTTGAAGGTACAGGGAAAGCCTCTGGAAACACCATATATTTT.